The clone carrying this TCR beta chain was counted only a few times. Its matching antigen is unknown. Germline assignment: CDR1 SGHTA and CDR2 FQGNSA. The CDR3 runs to 15 residues. Trimming took 2 bases from V and 0 from J; bases not matched to a gene: 4. TCRdb ran MiXCR on the reads and lists one entry per CDR3 protein. The repertoire has 14,000 or so distinct CDR3 sequences, roughly 20% of them found once; the top ten carry around 5.8%. The sample belongs to a study of liver allograft versus peripheral blood T cells. As for the study in general: Peripheral blood of the recipients supplied T cell receptor repertoires that were compared with those in transplanted livers. General observations from the study: T cell receptor repertoires inside liver allografts reportedly differed from those in peripheral blood.

The source is a human patient who had a liver transplant. Some T cells may arise from the graft donor. The J gene is TRBJ2-7, the V gene TRBV7-2, with 7 bases that match TRBD1. The CDR3 loop reads CASSLRQGSSYEQYF. In DNA, the CDR3 is TGTGCCAGCAGCTTAAGACAGGGCAGCTCCTACGAGCAGTACTTC.